The 5 T cell receptor beta chains reported below all come from one sample, sequenced in a study of high-grade serous ovarian cancer treatment subgroups. Tumor tissue was taken before any definitive surgery or chemotherapy was given. The data were produced by immunoSEQ multiplex PCR, yet TCRdb's version contains in-frame clones alone and is incomplete. The sample has under 11,000 clones; 68% are singletons. The sequenced material came from tumor tissue. Receptors were obtained from a human donor with high-grade serous ovarian cancer.

The chain carries TRBV6-6 and TRBJ1-5; D remains ambiguous. The V end lost 7 bases, the J end lost 0 bases, and 10 bases lay between the germline ends. The V gene's germline CDR1 is MNHNY and CDR2 SVGAGI (reference sequence). The CDR3 consists of 14 residues. The CDR3 loop is CASIGRDSNQPQHF. CDR3 DNA sequence: TGTGCCAGCATCGGAAGGGATAGCAATCAGCCCCAGCATTTT.

The rearrangement joins TRBV7-6 to TRBJ1-1; possibly TRBD1 for D (5 bases). The CDR3 is 14 residues long. V lost 1 base, J lost 4 bases, and 10 bases lay in between. Germline assignment: CDR1 SGHVS and CDR2 FNYEAQ. CDR3 coding DNA: TGTGCCAGCAGCTTAGGGGGGATTCGCACTGAAGCTTTCTTT. It specifies CASSLGGIRTEAFF. Full variable domain (outside the CDR3, taken from reference TRBV7-6 and TRBJ1-1): GAGVSQSPRYKVTKRGQDVALRCDPISGHVSLYWYRQALGQGPEFLTYFNYEAQQDKSGLPNDRFSAERPEGSISTLTIQRTEQRDSAMYRCASSLGGIRTEAFFGQGTRLTVV.

V and J are TRBV18 and TRBJ2-1; 11 bases are a match to TRBD2. The CDR3 spans 16 residues. The V and J ends lost 3 bases and 5 bases, in that order; junction bases with no gene match: 6. CDR1 and CDR2 from the germline V gene are KGHSH and LQKENI. For the CDR3, the DNA is TGTGCCAGCTCACCTGCTGGACTAGCGGGCAACAATGAGCAGTTCTTC. Its translation: CASSPAGLAGNNEQFF.

Relative to its sample, this clone is medium-sized. The V and J genes are TRBV6-1 and TRBJ2-7; D not resolved. CDR3 length: 10 residues. Germline V gene sequence: CDR1 MNHNS, CDR2 SASEGT. V lost 6 bases and J 3 bases, leaving 3 bases between the germline ends. The DNA of the CDR3 is TGTGCCAGCAGCTACTACGAGCAGTACTTC. Residues: CASSYYEQYF.

V and J are TRBV4-2 and TRBJ2-4; D call uncertain. Germline loops: CDR1 LGHNA, CDR2 YNFKEQ. The length of the CDR3 is 15 residues. V lost 0 bases to trimming and J lost 8 bases, with 14 bases between them. Written as DNA, the CDR3 is TGTGCCAGCAGCCAAGATTTGCAGGATGGGGACATTCAGTACTTC. Its translation is CASSQDLQDGDIQYF.